What follows is one T cell receptor (beta chain) and its context. Its antigen is not identified. The roughly 120-subject validation cohort, separate from the approximately 670-subject first cohort, included the donors. This specimen comes from a study of cytomegalovirus exposure and HLA in healthy donors. Study-level results: Rarity characterized most TCR sequences, yet some public TCRs appeared in many donors.

V was trimmed by 5 bases and J by 1 base, leaving 17 bases between them. The CDR3 covers 17 residues. Germline V gives CDR1 SEHNR, CDR2 FQNEAQ (reference sequence). Libraries were prepared by immunoSEQ multiplex PCR; TCRdb keeps only in-frame clonotypes and omits some of them. In the table there are 130,000 or so clones, roughly 89% of which are singletons. The TCR originated in a woman between 18 and 29 years old in good health and CMV-seropositive. The V call is TRBV7-9, the J call TRBJ2-2; maybe TRBD1 (6 bases). Sequenced: PBMCs. In DNA form, the CDR3 reads TGTGCCAGCAGCCCTGACAGGTTTCAGCGGAACACCGGGGAGCTGTTTTTT. It translates to CASSPDRFQRNTGELFF. Full variable domain (missing parts from reference TRBV7-9 and TRBJ2-2): DTGVSQNPRHKITKRGQNVTFRCDPISEHNRLYWYRQTLGQGPEFLTYFQNEAQLEKSRLLSDRFSAERPKGSFSTLEIQRTEQGDSAMYLCASSPDRFQRNTGELFFGEGSRLTVL.